This T cell receptor (beta chain) is from a study of T-cell memory formation after mild COVID-19. About the research overall: TCR clusters were mostly confined to one donor each. Study conclusions and caveats: Largely, contracting CD4+ clones fell within CM and EM, and contracting CD8+ clones within EMRA. The finding that pre-infection memory included some responding clones suggested that cross-reactive memory joined.

To note about this clonotype: Its cognate antigen is unknown.

TCRdb itself ran the 5' RACE reads through MiXCR, one entry per CDR3 protein. This table holds about 320,000 distinct CDR3 sequences, about 13% found once. Trimming took off 1 base at V and 2 bases at J, with 12 bases between the two ends. The CDR3 runs to 14 residues. CDR1 is SQVTM and CDR2 is ANQGSEA in the germline V gene. The TCR sequence derives from a man between 18 and 29 years old who had mild COVID-19 (a few samples of this study predate the infection). Cell type and time point are not known. The chain couples TRBV29-1 to TRBJ2-7; unclear D gene. Input material: PBMCs or a T cell subset sorted from them (not recorded which). CDR3 DNA: TGCAGCGTTGAAGGGGAAGGAGCCACCTACGAGCAGTACTTC. Protein product: CSVEGEGATYEQYF.